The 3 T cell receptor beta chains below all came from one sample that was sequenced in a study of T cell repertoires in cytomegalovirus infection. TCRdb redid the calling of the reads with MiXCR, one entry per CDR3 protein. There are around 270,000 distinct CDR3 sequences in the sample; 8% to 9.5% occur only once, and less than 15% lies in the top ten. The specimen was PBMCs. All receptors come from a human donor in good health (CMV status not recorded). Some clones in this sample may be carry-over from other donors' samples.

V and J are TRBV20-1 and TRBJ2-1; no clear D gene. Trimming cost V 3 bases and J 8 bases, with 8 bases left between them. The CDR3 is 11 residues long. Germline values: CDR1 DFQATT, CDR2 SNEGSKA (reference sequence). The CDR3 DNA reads TGCAGTGCTAGTGAATTAGATGAGCAGTTCTTC. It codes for CSASELDEQFF.

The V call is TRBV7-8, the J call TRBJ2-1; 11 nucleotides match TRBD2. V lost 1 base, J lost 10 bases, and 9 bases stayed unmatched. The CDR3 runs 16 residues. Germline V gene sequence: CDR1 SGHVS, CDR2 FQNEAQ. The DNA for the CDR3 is TGTGCCAGCAGCTTAGAAACTAGCGGGGGCATAGGGGAGCAGTTCTTC. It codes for CASSLETSGGIGEQFF. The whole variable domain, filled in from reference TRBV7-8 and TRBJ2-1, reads GAGVSQSPRYKVAKRGQDVALRCDPISGHVSLFWYQQALGQGPEFLTYFQNEAQLDKSGLPSDRFFAERPEGSVSTLKIQRTQQEDSAVYLCASSLETSGGIGEQFFGPGTRLTVL.

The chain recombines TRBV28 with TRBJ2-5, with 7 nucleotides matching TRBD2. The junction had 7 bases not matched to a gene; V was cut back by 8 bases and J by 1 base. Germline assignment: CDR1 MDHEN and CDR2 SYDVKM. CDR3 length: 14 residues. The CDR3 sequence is CASGREGPQETQYF. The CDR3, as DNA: TGTGCCAGCGGGAGGGAGGGACCCCAAGAGACCCAGTACTTC.